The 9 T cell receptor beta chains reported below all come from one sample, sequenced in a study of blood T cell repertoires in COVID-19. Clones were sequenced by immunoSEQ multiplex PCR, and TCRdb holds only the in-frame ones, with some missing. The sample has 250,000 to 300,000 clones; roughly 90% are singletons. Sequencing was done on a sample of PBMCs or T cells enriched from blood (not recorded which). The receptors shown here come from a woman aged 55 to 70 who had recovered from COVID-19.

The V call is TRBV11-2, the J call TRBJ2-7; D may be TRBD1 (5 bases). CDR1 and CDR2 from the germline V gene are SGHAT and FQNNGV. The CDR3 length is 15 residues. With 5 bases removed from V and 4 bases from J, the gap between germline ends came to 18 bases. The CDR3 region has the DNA TGTGCCAGCAGCCCTGCAGGGCCCACGCGATACGAGCAGTACTTC. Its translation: CASSPAGPTRYEQYF.

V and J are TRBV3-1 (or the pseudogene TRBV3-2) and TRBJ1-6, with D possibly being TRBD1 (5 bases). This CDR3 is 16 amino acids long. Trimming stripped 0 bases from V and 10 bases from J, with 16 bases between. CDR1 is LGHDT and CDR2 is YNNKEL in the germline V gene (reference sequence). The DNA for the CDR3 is TGTGCCAGCAGCCAAGAAGGAACCCGGGGGGTATCACCCCTCCACTTT. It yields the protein CASSQEGTRGVSPLHF.

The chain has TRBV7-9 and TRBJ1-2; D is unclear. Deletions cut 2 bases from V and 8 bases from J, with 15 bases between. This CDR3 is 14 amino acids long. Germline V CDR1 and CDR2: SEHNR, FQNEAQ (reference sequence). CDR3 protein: CASSLNLITGGYTF. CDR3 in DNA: TGTGCCAGCAGCTTAAACTTGATCACGGGGGGCTACACCTTC.

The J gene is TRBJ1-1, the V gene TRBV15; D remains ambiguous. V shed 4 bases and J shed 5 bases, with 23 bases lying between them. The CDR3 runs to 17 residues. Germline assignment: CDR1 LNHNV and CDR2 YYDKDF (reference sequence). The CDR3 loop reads CATSIPTGGVGGTEAFF. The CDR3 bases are TGTGCCACCAGCATCCCTACCGGTGGAGTTGGAGGGACTGAAGCTTTCTTT.

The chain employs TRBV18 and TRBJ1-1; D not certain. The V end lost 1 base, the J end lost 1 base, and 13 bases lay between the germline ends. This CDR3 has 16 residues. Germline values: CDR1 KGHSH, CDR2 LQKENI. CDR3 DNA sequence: TGTGCCAGCTCACCACGGCTCGGGGATAGGAACACTGAAGCTTTCTTT. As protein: CASSPRLGDRNTEAFF.

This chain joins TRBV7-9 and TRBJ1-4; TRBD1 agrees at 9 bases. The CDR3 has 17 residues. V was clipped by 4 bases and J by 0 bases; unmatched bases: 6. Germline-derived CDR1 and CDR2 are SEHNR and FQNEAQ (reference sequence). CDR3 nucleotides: TGTGCCAGCAGCTCCGACAGGGGGGGAGCAACTAATGAAAAACTGTTTTTT. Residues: CASSSDRGGATNEKLFF.

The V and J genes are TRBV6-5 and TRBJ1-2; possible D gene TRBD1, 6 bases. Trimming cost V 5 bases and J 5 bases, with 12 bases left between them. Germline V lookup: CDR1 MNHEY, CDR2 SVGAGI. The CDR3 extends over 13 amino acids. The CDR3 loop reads CASSPQGEYGYTF. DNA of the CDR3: TGTGCCAGCAGTCCACAGGGAGAATATGGCTACACCTTC.

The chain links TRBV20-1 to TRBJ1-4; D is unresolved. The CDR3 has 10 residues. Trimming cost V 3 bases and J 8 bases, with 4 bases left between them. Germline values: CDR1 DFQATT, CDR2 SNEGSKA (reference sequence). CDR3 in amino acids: CSASGEKLFF. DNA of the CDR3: TGCAGTGCTAGCGGGGAAAAACTGTTTTTT.

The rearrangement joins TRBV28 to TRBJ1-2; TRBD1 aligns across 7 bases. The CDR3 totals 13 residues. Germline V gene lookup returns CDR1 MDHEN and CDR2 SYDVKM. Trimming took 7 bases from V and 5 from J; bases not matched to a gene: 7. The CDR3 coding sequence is TGTGCCAGCAAACCGACAGGGAGGTATGGCTACACCTTC. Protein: CASKPTGRYGYTF.